Sequencing of this T cell receptor beta chain was carried out in a study of shared clonotypes between healthy human individuals. Whole-study results and caveats: Read depth was anticipated to influence clonotype sharing among donors.

Trimming stripped 2 bases from V and 7 bases from J, with 8 bases between. The CDR3 length is 11 residues. CDR1 GTSNPN and CDR2 SVGIG come from the germline V gene (reference sequence). Note on this clone: Its antigen is unidentified. Other DNA sequences in the same sample also yield this CDR3.

The assay was immunoSEQ multiplex PCR, and TCRdb's table has in-frame clones only and misses some. The table has over a million clones, approximately 78% seen once. The chain joins TRBV30 to TRBJ1-2; D gene unclear. Sequencing was performed on memory CD4+ T cells from PBMCs. Regarding subset: CD45RA-negative fraction. The source is a man aged 18-30 years in good health. Some clones in this sample may be carry-over from other donors' samples. The CDR3 nucleotides read TGTGCCTGGAGTTGGGGTGGTGGCTACACCTTC. As protein: CAWSWGGGYTF.